This TCR beta chain is drawn from a study of cytomegalovirus exposure and HLA in healthy donors. Whole-study findings and limits: A later analysis reportedly identified an Asian-associated ancestry cluster as carrying fewer N-insertions than the 666-donor mean. CMV serostatus was the sole immune exposure information available.

About this clone itself: Its antigen is undetermined.

Researchers ran the PCR with 60 Vbeta and 13 Jbeta primers. Sequencing used immunoSEQ multiplex PCR; TCRdb keeps in-frame clones, though not all of them. The table records approximately 38,000 clones, approximately 82% of them present only once. The CDR3 covers 14 residues. V was pared by 3 bases and J by 7 bases, with 6 bases of the junction left unmatched. CDR1 is SGHKS, CDR2 YYEKEE, per germline (reference sequence). The chain carries TRBV5-5 and TRBJ1-2, with 10 bases lining up with TRBD1. The receptor was derived from a woman between 18 and 30 years old in good health and CMV-seronegative. The specimen was PBMCs. The CDR3 DNA reads as TGTGCCAGCAGCTGGCCGGGACAGGGGTCTGGCTACACCTTC. It yields the protein CASSWPGQGSGYTF.